This paragraph reports one T cell receptor (beta chain). Its antigen is unidentified. The CDR3 is 14 residues long. The germline V gene has CDR1 LGHDT and CDR2 YNNKEL (reference sequence). Trimming shortened V by 4 bases and J by 2 bases, and 8 bases separated the two germline ends. This sample was included in a study of blood T cells in healthy people across ages. Study observations and caveats: Across the age range, TCR beta diversity per million T cells fell in a roughly linear way. There were more naive CD4+ cells and higher diversity in long-lived donors than in aged donors. There was a strong correlation between TCR beta diversity and naive T cell percentage.

It was with a sample-barcoded 5' primer and a J-beta primer mix that a second PCR of roughly 7 to 12 cycles was run. TCRdb re-analysed the 5' RACE reads in MiXCR, keeping a single row per CDR3 protein. In the table there are about 760,000 distinct CDR3 sequences, 56% of which are singletons. This rearrangement joins TRBV3-1 to TRBJ1-4, with D possibly TRBD1 on 6 matching bases. The clonotype comes from a man between 40 and 49 years old in good health. The sequencing sample was made of blood. CDR3 residues: CASSPQGTNEKLFF. In nucleotides, the CDR3 is TGTGCCAGCAGCCCTCAGGGGACTAATGAAAAACTGTTTTTT.